This T cell receptor (beta chain) is from a study of blood T cell repertoires in COVID-19 (dated by TCRdb to about 2020). Turning to the overall study: Samples from collaborators originated in the United States, Italy and Spain and spanned both the acute and convalescent phases of COVID-19. The prospective study material was composed of cDNA or gDNA derived from T cells, B-cell-depleted T cells, or PBMCs. Deeply sampled blood TCRbeta repertoires from subjects exposed to, actively infected with, or recovered from COVID-19 were included in the dataset. The repertoires were made available in a free public database intended to serve as a resource for research on the immune response to SARS-CoV-2. The samples were drawn from the first 160 participants of the ongoing ImmuneRACE study and from some 1,300 subjects provided by 6 global collaborators. A de-identified subject ID, COVID-19 status, age in years and sex were almost always included in the sample metadata. Where available, HLA class I and class II types were obtained from metadata supplied by the sample provider rather than from assay-based typing. Broader findings and caveats from the paper: The quantity of clinical and demographic metadata differed by source and by participant and was supplied without curation.

TCRbeta CDR3 regions were amplified from genomic DNA using the immunoSEQ Assay, a bias-controlled multiplex PCR. The source study handled its data this way. Within the assay, amplification of reference gene primers was used to estimate how many nucleated cells each sample contained. To quantify the absolute abundance of each unique TCRbeta CDR3 rearrangement, sequence reads were collapsed and filtered. For each sample, productive Simpson clonality was calculated as the square root of Simpson's diversity index over productive rearrangements. Entries here come from immuneACCESS through TCRdb and include only in-frame sequences with V and J called. Some clones fail to appear in such tables; in the studies checked, an unresolved V gene covers under half of the shortfall, and the cause of the remainder is unknown. V, J and clone size are taken as reported in that table, and D and trimming were inferred from the DNA itself. The sample includes 57,000 or so clones, with around 88% observed a single time. The leading ten clones occupy around 13% of the sample.

For this clone: Its antigen is not yet known. Base qualities were left out, and no much larger clone turns up one base away.

CDR1 SGHTA and CDR2 FQGTGA are derived from the germline V gene. The CDR3 holds 15 amino acids from the cysteine to the phenylalanine. The read is trimmed to its CDR3 DNA, 45 bases read in frame from base 1. Deletion took 3 bases off V and 2 bases off J, with a span of 14 bases between the germline ends. The collaborating institutions used their own protocols to collect whole blood in K2EDTA tubes. For TCRbeta analysis, collaborator samples were shipped as frozen whole blood, as isolated PBMCs, or as DNA extracted from either sample type. This clonotype was obtained from a human donor in a cohort sampled during active COVID-19. The sequenced sample consisted of peripheral blood. The sequence is built from TRBV7-3 and TRBJ2-7, with TRBD1 as a weak D call on 5 bases. The bases read TGTGCCAGCAGCTTTAAGGCGCAGGGCCCCTACGAGCAGTACTTC. Its protein product is CASSFKAQGPYEQYF.